A single sample is the source of the 20 T cell receptor beta chains below, sequenced in a study of blood T cells in healthy people across ages. Combining a sample-barcoded 5' primer with a J-beta primer mix, a second PCR ran for about 7 to 12 cycles. MiXCR was run by TCRdb on the 5' RACE reads, yielding one entry per CDR3 protein. Here the sample spans about 1,600,000 distinct CDR3 sequences, about 43% being singletons. The sample consisted of blood. These TCRs come from a woman younger than 30 in good health.

The V call is TRBV4-1, the J call TRBJ2-5; the match to TRBD2 covers 7 bases. With the DNA end fitting TRBJ2-7 better, the J assignment may be wrong. The CDR3 has 16 amino acids. Germline loops: CDR1 MGHRA, CDR2 YSYEKL. The CDR3 coding sequence is TGCGCCAGCAGCTCACCGCCCCAGCGGGGTCCCCGCGAGCAGTACTTC. It yields the protein CASSSPPQRGPREQYF.

This clonotype has only a few counts. V usage is TRBV6-2 or TRBV6-3 and J usage is TRBJ2-1; 11 bases align to TRBD2. V shed 4 bases and J 4 bases; nucleotides not matched to a gene: 6. CDR3 length: 16 amino acids. CDR1 and CDR2 from the germline V gene are MNHEY and SVGEGT. In DNA, the CDR3 is TGTGCCAGCAGTTTGGTGATAGCGGGAGGGTACAATGAGCAGTTCTTC. It encodes CASSLVIAGGYNEQFF.

The chain joins TRBV27 to TRBJ1-1, with D possibly TRBD1 on 6 matching bases. The V gene's germline CDR1 is MNHEY and CDR2 SMNVEV (reference sequence). This CDR3 comprises 14 residues. V was cut by 6 bases and J by 6 bases, with 17 bases left in between. In nucleotides, the CDR3 is TGTGCCAGCAGCTGGACAGAGCAGGGGCCTGAAGCTTTCTTT. Translated: CASSWTEQGPEAFF.

This clonotype was detected a few times. This chain uses TRBV20-1 with TRBJ2-1, with D possibly TRBD1 on 6 matching bases. CDR1 is DFQATT and CDR2 is SNEGSKA in the germline V gene (reference sequence). Trimming removed 0 bases at V and 3 bases at J, with 18 bases between. This CDR3 is 17 amino acids long. CDR3 amino acids: CSARDYTGKGLYNEQFF. For the CDR3, the DNA is TGCAGTGCTAGAGATTATACAGGGAAGGGTCTCTACAATGAGCAGTTCTTC.

This clonotype was detected many times. The chain combines TRBV20-1 with TRBJ2-2; 9 positions agree with TRBD1. CDR1 DFQATT and CDR2 SNEGSKA come from the germline V gene (reference sequence). With V trimmed by 3 bases and J by 1 base, 6 bases remained unmatched. This CDR3 is 16 amino acids long. CDR3: CSASPGTGLNTGELFF. In nucleotides, the CDR3 is TGCAGTGCTAGTCCCGGGACAGGGCTGAACACCGGGGAGCTGTTTTTT.

This clonotype was picked up a small number of times. This chain uses TRBV16 with TRBJ1-2; D possibly corresponds to TRBD1 (6 bases). In germline, CDR1 is KGHSY, CDR2 FQNENV. V dropped 8 bases and J dropped 4 bases, with 17 bases sitting between them. This CDR3 has 14 residues. This CDR3 is CASASPGTPYGYTF. The CDR3 DNA reads TGTGCCAGCGCTTCCCCCGGGACACCCTATGGCTACACCTTC.

The V and J genes are TRBV12-3 or TRBV12-4 and TRBJ2-7, with 8 bases lining up with TRBD2. This CDR3 has 16 residues. Trimming cost V 2 bases and J 3 bases; bases outside gene matches: 9. Written as DNA, the CDR3 is TGTGCCAGCAGTTTAAAGGCCCCGCTAGCGGGCTACGAGCAGTACTTC. Its protein is CASSLKAPLAGYEQYF.

This clonotype came up many times. The chain carries TRBV12-3 or TRBV12-4 and TRBJ2-3; D is unclear. The length of the CDR3 is 12 residues. The V end was cut by 5 bases, the J end by 6 bases, with 9 bases between. CDR3 residues: CASSRSQDTQYF. The CDR3 bases are TGTGCCAGCAGTCGTTCCCAGGATACGCAGTATTTT.

This chain links TRBV15 with TRBJ1-1; D uncertain. There are 13 residues in the CDR3. With 0 bases removed from V and 4 bases from J, the gap between germline ends came to 6 bases. The V gene's germline CDR1 is LNHNV and CDR2 YYDKDF (reference sequence). CDR3 sequence (DNA): TGTGCCACCAGCAGAGATGTGGCCACTGAAGCTTTCTTT. Protein product: CATSRDVATEAFF. Based on the CDR3 plus reference TRBV15 and TRBJ1-1, the full variable domain is DAMVIQNPRYQVTQFGKPVTLSCSQTLNHNVMYWYQQKSSQAPKLLFHYYDKDFNNEADTPDNFQSRRPNTSFCFLDIRSPGLGDTAMYLCATSRDVATEAFFGQGTRLTVV.

The rearrangement uses TRBV4-1 and TRBJ2-3; 7 bases map to TRBD2. The CDR3 covers 14 residues. Germline CDR1 is MGHRA and CDR2 is YSYEKL. V was pared by 3 bases and J by 9 bases, with 9 bases of the junction left unmatched. CDR3 in DNA: TGCGCCAGCAGCCACCCCGGCGGGAGTGGAACGCAGTATTTT. It encodes CASSHPGGSGTQYF.

This clonotype was found a few times. This chain uses TRBV6-5 with TRBJ1-2; weak D call: TRBD1 (5 bases). This CDR3 comprises 14 residues. V lost 2 bases to trimming and J lost 2 bases, with 9 bases between them. Germline V CDR1 and CDR2: MNHEY, SVGAGI. CDR3 sequence: CASSYEAGNYGYTF. Here the CDR3 DNA reads TGTGCCAGCAGTTACGAGGCAGGGAACTATGGCTACACCTTC.

This clonotype appeared a few times. This chain connects TRBV9 to TRBJ2-7, with D tentatively TRBD2 (5 bases). V lost 3 bases and J lost 2, with 9 bases in between. This CDR3 comprises 13 residues. The germline CDR1 and CDR2 sequences are SGDLS and YYNGEE. The CDR3 protein is CASSDPGTYEQYF. The DNA for the CDR3 is TGTGCCAGCAGCGATCCGGGGACCTACGAGCAGTACTTC.

This clonotype was picked up a small number of times. The chain couples TRBV5-1 to TRBJ2-4; tentative D call: TRBD1 (6 bases). V gave up 2 bases and J gave up 3 bases, with 12 bases separating them. The V gene's germline CDR1 is SGHRS and CDR2 YFSETQ. The CDR3 length is 15 residues. DNA for the CDR3: TGCGCCAGCAGCTTACCAGGGGTCGACAAAAACATTCAGTACTTC. Its translation is CASSLPGVDKNIQYF.

In the case of this clonotype: A single base separates this from a much larger clone, so it may be a read error. The chain joins TRBV4-1 to TRBJ2-1; D is ambiguous. The J call may be faulty, since TRBJ2-7 better matches the DNA end. CDR3 length equals 14 residues. CDR1 and CDR2 (germline): MGHRA, YSYEKL. CDR3 amino acids: CASSQGPAYNEQYF. The CDR3 DNA reads as TGCGCCAGCAGCCAAGGTCCCGCATACAATGAGCAGTACTTC.

This clonotype was detected ten times or more. This CDR3 is CASRRQGAYEQYF. The CDR3 nucleotides are TGTGCCAGCCGGAGACAGGGGGCCTACGAGCAGTACTTC. The rearrangement uses TRBV27 and TRBJ2-7; TRBD1 matches 9 bases. The germline V gene encodes CDR1 MNHEY and CDR2 SMNVEV (reference sequence). V was clipped by 8 bases and J by 2 bases; unmatched bases: 4. The CDR3 has 13 amino acids.

CDR3 in amino acids: CASSLIRVINQPQHF. In DNA form, the CDR3 reads TGTGCCAGCAGCCTCATCAGGGTTATCAATCAGCCCCAGCATTTT. The chain combines TRBV28 with TRBJ1-5; the D gene is possibly TRBD1 (5 bases). This CDR3 contains 15 residues. Trimming cost V 6 bases and J 3 bases, with 15 bases left between them. Germline V lookup: CDR1 MDHEN, CDR2 SYDVKM.

The rearrangement joins TRBV20-1 to TRBJ1-6, with D maybe TRBD1 (6 bases). Germline loops: CDR1 DFQATT, CDR2 SNEGSKA (reference sequence). The length of the CDR3 is 12 residues. V dropped 0 bases and J dropped 10 bases, with 7 bases sitting between them. The CDR3 reads CSARDQGSPLHF. The CDR3 region has the DNA TGCAGTGCTAGAGATCAGGGGTCACCCCTCCACTTT.

The chain is built from TRBV4-1 and TRBJ1-1, with D possibly being TRBD1 (5 bases). CDR1 is MGHRA, CDR2 YSYEKL, per germline. V lost 1 base and J 6 bases, leaving 9 bases between the germline ends. CDR3 length: 13 amino acids. The CDR3 loop reads CASSQVETAEAFF. CDR3 in DNA: TGCGCCAGCAGCCAAGTTGAGACAGCTGAAGCTTTCTTT.

Many counts were recorded for this clonotype. Here the CDR3 reads CASTASGGYNEQFF. In DNA, the CDR3 is TGTGCCAGCACTGCTAGCGGGGGTTACAATGAGCAGTTCTTC. The chain combines TRBV27 with TRBJ2-1, with 10 bases aligning to TRBD2. V trimming: 7 bases; J trimming: 4 bases; junction bases outside the gene matches: 4. The length of the CDR3 is 14 residues. The germline gives CDR1 MNHEY, CDR2 SMNVEV (reference sequence).

This clonotype was picked up many times. The CDR3 DNA reads TGCAGCGTTGTTCAGGGGAGGAACTACGAGCAGTACTTC. This sequence encodes CSVVQGRNYEQYF. The chain couples TRBV29-1 to TRBJ2-7; TRBD1 or TRBD2 may be the D gene (6 bases each). The CDR3 is made up of 13 amino acids. The germline V gene encodes CDR1 SQVTM and CDR2 ANQGSEA. V lost 4 bases to trimming and J lost 3 bases, with 13 bases between them.